This entry lists 21 T cell receptor beta chains sequenced from one sample in a study of CD8+CD57+ T cells in acquired aplastic anemia. Genomic DNA, the template, was used for profiling of the TCR beta VDJ and CDR3. TCRdb reprocessed the reads via MiXCR and lists one record per CDR3 protein. This table holds 75,000 to 90,000 distinct CDR3 sequences, roughly half found once. The material sequenced was sorted CD4+, CD8+, or CD8+CD57+ T cells (not recorded which) from PBMCs. The receptors derive from a human donor in good health, serving as a control.

This chain joins TRBV2 and TRBJ1-2, with D maybe TRBD1 (6 bases). V lost 9 bases and J 1 base, leaving 9 bases between the germline ends. CDR1 and CDR2 (germline): SNHLY, FYNNEI. The length of the CDR3 is 12 residues. CDR3 DNA sequence: TGTGCCAGGAAGGACAGTAACTATGGCTACACCTTC. This encodes CARKDSNYGYTF.

The chain links TRBV27 to TRBJ1-6; D remains unclear. With 6 bases removed from V and 7 bases from J, the gap between germline ends came to 16 bases. The CDR3 is made up of 15 amino acids. The germline V gene has CDR1 MNHEY and CDR2 SMNVEV (reference sequence). In DNA form, the CDR3 reads TGTGCCAGCAGCACTCAAGTGACCTTGAATTCACCCCTCCACTTT. Encoded protein: CASSTQVTLNSPLHF.

The chain uses TRBV25-1 and TRBJ2-3; 12 bases are shared with TRBD2. Germline V CDR1 and CDR2: MGHDK, SYGVNS. V lost 6 bases, J lost 6 bases, and 10 bases stayed unmatched. The CDR3 loop spans 16 amino acids. CDR3 residues: CASSDRLAGAGDTQYF. The CDR3 DNA follows: TGTGCCAGCAGCGACCGACTAGCGGGAGCGGGTGATACGCAGTATTTT.

This clonotype occurred a few times. The chain couples TRBV7-8 to TRBJ2-7; the match to TRBD1 covers 7 bases. V lost 5 bases and J lost 5; bases outside the gene matches: 9. The CDR3 covers 14 residues. Germline CDR1 and CDR2: SGHVS and FQNEAQ. The CDR3 protein is CASSLGQESNEQYF. CDR3 coding DNA: TGTGCCAGCAGCCTTGGACAGGAGTCGAACGAGCAGTACTTC.

The chain employs TRBV24-1 and TRBJ1-2; 8 nucleotides align to TRBD1. The length of the CDR3 is 14 residues. V lost 11 bases to trimming and J lost 2 bases; unmatched junction nucleotides: 9. Germline CDR1 and CDR2: KGHDR and SFDVKD. CDR3 DNA: TGTGCCAGCACCTCCGGGACAGGAAACTATGGCTACACCTTC. The encoded protein is CASTSGTGNYGYTF.

The sample holds one count of this clonotype. This chain connects TRBV29-1 to TRBJ2-7; D is possibly TRBD1 (6 bases). Germline V CDR1 and CDR2: SQVTM, ANQGSEA. There are 11 residues in the CDR3. The CDR3 nucleotides are TGCAGGGCAGGGGAATCCTACGAGCAGTACTTC. Its protein is CRAGESYEQYF.

The rearrangement links TRBV19 to TRBJ1-3; tentatively, D is TRBD1 (5 bases). The CDR3 extends over 15 amino acids. The V gene's germline CDR1 is LNHDA and CDR2 SQIVND (reference sequence). The V and J ends lost 6 bases and 2 bases respectively, with 14 bases between them. CDR3 loop: CASRGQGMTGNTIYF. The DNA of the CDR3 is TGTGCCAGTAGGGGTCAGGGAATGACTGGAAACACCATATATTTT.

This clonotype occurred once. The rearrangement joins TRBV2 to TRBJ2-7; D may be TRBD2 (6 bases). The CDR3 contains 10 residues. The germline CDR1 and CDR2 sequences are SNHLY and FYNNEI. Trimming cost V 8 bases and J 6 bases, with 8 bases left between them. The CDR3 sequence: CASRGTEQYF. DNA for the CDR3: TGTGCCAGCCGCGGGACCGAGCAGTACTTC. The whole variable domain, filled in from reference TRBV2 and TRBJ2-7, reads EPEVTQTPSHQVTQMGQEVILRCVPISNHLYFYWYRQILGQKVEFLVSFYNNEISEKSEIFDDQFSVERPDGSNFTLKIRSTKLEDSAMYFCASRGTEQYFGPGTRLTVT.

Concerning this clonotype: One end of the junction fails to match germline, which may point to a read error. The chain carries TRBV7-7 and TRBJ1-1; unclear D gene. The end of the DNA fits TRBJ2-7 better, so the J call may be wrong. The CDR3 has 14 amino acids. Looked up from germline, CDR1 is SSHAT and CDR2 is FNYEAQ (reference sequence). CDR3 loop: CASSLATPPREQYF. In nucleotides, the CDR3 is TGTGCTAGCAGCTTAGCCACTCCACCTCGCGAGCAGTACTTC.

This clonotype showed up just a few times. V and J are TRBV15 and TRBJ2-3; 8 nucleotides agree with TRBD2. The CDR3 sequence is 16 residues long. Germline V gene lookup returns CDR1 LNHNV and CDR2 YYDKDF (reference sequence). The ends lost 1 base at V and 3 bases at J; junction bases unmatched: 6. The CDR3 nucleotides read TGTGCCACCAGCAGAGGGGCGGGGGGAGTGACAGATACGCAGTATTTT. Its translation is CATSRGAGGVTDTQYF.

The J gene is TRBJ1-2, the V gene TRBV29-1; the D is unclear. Germline V lookup: CDR1 SQVTM, CDR2 ANQGSEA. The CDR3 loop spans 13 amino acids. Trimming took off 3 bases at V and 4 bases at J, with 12 bases between the two ends. CDR3 sequence: CSVEDGEGYGYTF. The DNA of the CDR3 is TGCAGCGTTGAGGACGGCGAGGGCTATGGCTACACCTTC.

This clonotype came up a few times. This chain joins TRBV4-2 and TRBJ2-2; 10 bases match TRBD2. The CDR3 sequence is 17 residues long. Germline V gene lookup returns CDR1 LGHNA and CDR2 YNFKEQ. With V trimmed by 0 bases and J by 4 bases, 5 bases remained unmatched. This CDR3 reads CASSQESSGSSTGELFF. The CDR3 nucleotides are TGTGCCAGCAGCCAAGAGTCTAGCGGGAGTTCCACCGGGGAGCTGTTTTTT.

V and J are TRBV24-1 and TRBJ2-3, with D perhaps TRBD1 or TRBD2 (5 bases each). Trimming removed 0 bases at V and 6 bases at J, with 15 bases between. This CDR3 is 16 amino acids long. Per the germline V gene, CDR1 is KGHDR and CDR2 is SFDVKD. CDR3 DNA: TGTGCCACCAGTGATTTGGCTGGGGGAACTAGGGATACGCAGTATTTT. It encodes CATSDLAGGTRDTQYF.

This clonotype was counted ten times or more. This chain uses TRBV11-2 with TRBJ1-2, with D perhaps matching TRBD1 (5 bases). The CDR3 runs to 12 residues. CDR1 SGHAT and CDR2 FQNNGV come from the germline V gene. V was shortened by 8 bases and J by 3 bases, with 10 bases between the two germline ends. CDR3 protein: CASAPGDYGYTF. DNA for the CDR3: TGTGCCAGCGCCCCGGGGGACTATGGCTACACCTTC.

This clonotype was picked up many times. The rearrangement joins TRBV7-2 to TRBJ1-4, with D perhaps TRBD1 (5 bases). V gave up 3 bases and J gave up 8 bases, with 10 bases separating them. The CDR3 has 13 amino acids. Looked up from germline, CDR1 is SGHTA and CDR2 is FQGNSA. The chain's CDR3 is CASSFKGEEKLFF. The CDR3 nucleotides read TGTGCCAGCAGCTTTAAAGGGGAGGAAAAACTGTTTTTT.

The rearrangement links TRBV25-1 to TRBJ2-7; tentatively, D is TRBD2 (5 bases). The CDR3 is 13 amino acids. The V end lost 6 bases, the J end lost 4 bases, and 13 bases lay between the germline ends. Germline V CDR1 and CDR2: MGHDK, SYGVNS. In DNA form, the CDR3 reads TGTGCCAGCAGCTTCGACGGGATGTACGAGCAGTACTTC. Protein product: CASSFDGMYEQYF.

To note about this clonotype: Germline and junction disagree at one end, which may indicate a read error. The V gene is TRBV19, the J gene TRBJ2-1, with 12 bases that match TRBD2. The CDR3 has 14 residues. Germline assignment: CDR1 LNHDA and CDR2 SQIVND (reference sequence). The CDR3 sequence: CASTLAGGGNKQFF. CDR3 nucleotide sequence: TGTGCCAGTACGCTAGCGGGAGGGGGCAATAAGCAGTTCTTC.

The chain employs TRBV15 and TRBJ1-6; D gene uncertain. CDR3 length: 14 residues. V was clipped by 6 bases and J by 5 bases, with 11 bases between them. Germline assignment: CDR1 LNHNV and CDR2 YYDKDF (reference sequence). CDR3 sequence reads: CATRRTAHNSPLHF. The CDR3 nucleotides read TGTGCCACCAGACGGACGGCCCATAATTCACCCCTCCACTTT.

As for this clonotype: Just one base apart from a much larger clone, this may be a read error. V gene TRBV6-4 combines with J gene TRBJ2-7; 9 bases align to TRBD2. This CDR3 comprises 15 residues. Per germline, CDR1 MRHNA and CDR2 SNTAGT. CDR3 amino acids: CASSYSGGSSYGQYF. The CDR3 DNA sequence: TGTGCCAGCAGTTACAGCGGGGGGAGCTCCTACGGGCAGTACTTC.

The chain carries TRBV20-1 and TRBJ2-1; D remains ambiguous. Germline loops: CDR1 DFQATT, CDR2 SNEGSKA (reference sequence). Trimming took off 5 bases at V and 7 bases at J, with 33 bases between the two ends. The CDR3 extends over 19 amino acids. In nucleotides, the CDR3 is TGCAGTGCTTACACACCCCCCGACGGAGAACCGACCCGTAGGAATGAGCAGTTCTTC. Translated, it gives CSAYTPPDGEPTRRNEQFF.

This clonotype was recorded many times. The rearrangement links TRBV2 to TRBJ2-1; 8 positions match TRBD1. After removal of 2 bases from V and 7 bases from J, the junction contained 13 bases not matched to a gene. The germline V gene encodes CDR1 SNHLY and CDR2 FYNNEI. The length of the CDR3 is 17 residues. The CDR3 sequence is CASSERRGRGRGNEQFF. The CDR3 DNA is TGTGCCAGCAGTGAACGTCGGGGCAGGGGGCGCGGGAATGAGCAGTTCTTC.